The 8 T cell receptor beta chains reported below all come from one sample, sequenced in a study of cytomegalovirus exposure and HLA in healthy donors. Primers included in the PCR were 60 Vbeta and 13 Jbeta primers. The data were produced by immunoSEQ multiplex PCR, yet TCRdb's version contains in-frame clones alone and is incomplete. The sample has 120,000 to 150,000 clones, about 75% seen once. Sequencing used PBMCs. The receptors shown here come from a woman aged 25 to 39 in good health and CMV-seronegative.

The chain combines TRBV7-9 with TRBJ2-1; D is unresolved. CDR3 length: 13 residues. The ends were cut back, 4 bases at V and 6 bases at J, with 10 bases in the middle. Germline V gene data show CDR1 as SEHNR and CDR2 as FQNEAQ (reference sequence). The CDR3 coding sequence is TGTGCCAGCAGCTCCTTAACTGGCAATGAGCAGTTCTTC. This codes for CASSSLTGNEQFF.

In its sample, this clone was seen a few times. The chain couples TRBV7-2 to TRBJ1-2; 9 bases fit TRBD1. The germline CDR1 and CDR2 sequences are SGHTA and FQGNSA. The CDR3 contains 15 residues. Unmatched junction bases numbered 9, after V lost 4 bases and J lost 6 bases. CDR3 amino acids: CASSSGGGQGNGYTF. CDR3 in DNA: TGTGCCAGCAGCTCGGGGGGGGGACAGGGTAATGGCTACACCTTC.

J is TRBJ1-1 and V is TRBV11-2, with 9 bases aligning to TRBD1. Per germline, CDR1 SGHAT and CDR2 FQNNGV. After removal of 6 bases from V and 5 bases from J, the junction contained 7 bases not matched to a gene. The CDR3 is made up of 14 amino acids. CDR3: CASRRGQGTTEAFF. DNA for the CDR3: TGTGCCAGCAGACGAGGACAGGGGACGACTGAAGCTTTCTTT.

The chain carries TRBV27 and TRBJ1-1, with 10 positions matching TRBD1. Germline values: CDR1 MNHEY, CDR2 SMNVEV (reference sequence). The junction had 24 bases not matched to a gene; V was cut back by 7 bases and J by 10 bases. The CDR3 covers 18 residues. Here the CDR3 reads CASTRLSGTGAGERRAFF. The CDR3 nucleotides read TGTGCCAGCACCCGCCTCAGTGGGACAGGGGCGGGGGAGAGACGAGCTTTCTTT.

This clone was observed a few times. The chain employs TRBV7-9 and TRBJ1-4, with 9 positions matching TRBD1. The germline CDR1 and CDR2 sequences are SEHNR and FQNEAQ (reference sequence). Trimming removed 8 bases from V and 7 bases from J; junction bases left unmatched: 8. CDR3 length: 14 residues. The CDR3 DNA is TGTGCCAGCGGCCAACAGGGGGCGCGTGAAAAACTGTTTTTT. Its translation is CASGQQGAREKLFF.

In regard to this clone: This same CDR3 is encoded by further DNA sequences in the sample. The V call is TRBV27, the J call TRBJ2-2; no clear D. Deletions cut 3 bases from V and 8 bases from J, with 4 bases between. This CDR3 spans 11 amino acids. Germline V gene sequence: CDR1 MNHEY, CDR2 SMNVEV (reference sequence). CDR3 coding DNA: TGTGCCAGCAGTTTGTCGGGGGAGCTGTTTTTT. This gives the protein CASSLSGELFF.

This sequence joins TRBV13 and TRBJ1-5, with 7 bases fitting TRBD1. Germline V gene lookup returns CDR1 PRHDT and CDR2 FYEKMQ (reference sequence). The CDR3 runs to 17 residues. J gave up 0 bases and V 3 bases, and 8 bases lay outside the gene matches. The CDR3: CASSFRQGRYSNQPQHF. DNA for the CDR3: TGTGCCAGCAGCTTCCGACAGGGCCGCTATAGCAATCAGCCCCAGCATTTT.

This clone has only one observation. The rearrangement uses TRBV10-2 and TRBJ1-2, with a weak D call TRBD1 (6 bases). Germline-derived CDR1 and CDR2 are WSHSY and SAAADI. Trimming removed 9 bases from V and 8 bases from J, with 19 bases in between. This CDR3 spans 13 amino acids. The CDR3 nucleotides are TGCGCCAGGGCCCAGGGACATAAGGGCGGCTACACCTTC. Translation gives CARAQGHKGGYTF.